A selection of T cell receptor beta chains follows, all from one sample in a study of CD8+ T cells in alopecia areata. TCRdb's copy holds only in-frame clones and misses some; the assay was immunoSEQ multiplex PCR. This table holds roughly 180,000 clones, roughly 63% found once. The sample here was CD4+ T cells sorted from blood, taken at week 0. These receptors all stem from a human donor with alopecia areata. Each CDR3 is given with its conserved first and last residue. Fields, in order: V gene, J gene, CDR3 protein.

v_call: TRBV5-1
j_call: TRBJ1-1
cdr3_aa: CASSLGGSVNTEAFF

v_call: TRBV30
j_call: TRBJ1-4
cdr3_aa: CAWMGGLQLGEKLFF

v_call: TRBV29-1
j_call: TRBJ2-3
cdr3_aa: CSVSSGRTDTQYF

v_call: TRBV16
j_call: TRBJ1-5
cdr3_aa: CASSQSGTVQPQHF

v_call: TRBV12-5
j_call: TRBJ2-2
cdr3_aa: CASNPQGNGELFF

v_call: TRBV2
j_call: TRBJ2-7
cdr3_aa: CASSVAGEQYF

v_call: TRBV27
j_call: TRBJ1-1
cdr3_aa: CASRPLSGNTEAFF

v_call: TRBV4-3
j_call: TRBJ1-2
cdr3_aa: CASSQAYRDPLLSF

v_call: TRBV29-1
j_call: TRBJ1-2
cdr3_aa: CSVGGQNYGYTF

v_call: TRBV5-6
j_call: TRBJ2-5
cdr3_aa: CASRSYRGKEETQYF

v_call: TRBV11-2
j_call: TRBJ2-1
cdr3_aa: CASSQEVSSYNEQFF

v_call: TRBV2
j_call: TRBJ2-4
cdr3_aa: CASSSPIEDKNIQYF

v_call: TRBV2
j_call: TRBJ2-1
cdr3_aa: CASSRSGTRGNNEQFF

v_call: TRBV4-3
j_call: TRBJ2-1
cdr3_aa: CASSQGRTTKEFF

v_call: TRBV9
j_call: TRBJ2-3
cdr3_aa: CASSVTGEQDTQYF

v_call: TRBV6-6
j_call: TRBJ2-5
cdr3_aa: CASTLGETQYF

v_call: TRBV2
j_call: TRBJ2-3
cdr3_aa: CASSDERGGLRRTDTQYF

v_call: TRBV7-2
j_call: TRBJ2-3
cdr3_aa: CASRRVGTDTQYF

v_call: TRBV7-2
j_call: TRBJ2-1
cdr3_aa: CASSLVHLRVIYNEQFF

v_call: TRBV29-1
j_call: TRBJ2-7
cdr3_aa: CSVAQGLAYEQYF

v_call: TRBV14
j_call: TRBJ2-3
cdr3_aa: CASSQEGQGLTDTQYF

v_call: TRBV5-1
j_call: TRBJ1-1
cdr3_aa: CASSLAPKARRAGNTEAFF

v_call: TRBV7-6
j_call: TRBJ2-1
cdr3_aa: CALGSGPSSSYNEQFF

v_call: TRBV29-1
j_call: TRBJ2-7
cdr3_aa: CSVAARGRFEQYF

v_call: TRBV29-1
j_call: TRBJ2-7
cdr3_aa: CSVLSHRDRSSYEQYF

v_call: TRBV11-3
j_call: TRBJ1-1
cdr3_aa: CASSPGAVGTEAFF

v_call: TRBV6-1
j_call: TRBJ2-5
cdr3_aa: CASSDRIRETQYF

v_call: TRBV11-2
j_call: TRBJ1-1
cdr3_aa: CASSSGQGNTEAFF

v_call: TRBV4-1
j_call: TRBJ2-1
cdr3_aa: CASSPRDRGRNNEQFF

v_call: TRBV14
j_call: TRBJ1-6
cdr3_aa: CASSLIGTSNSPLHF

v_call: TRBV2
j_call: TRBJ2-1
cdr3_aa: CASRGTDTNEQFF

v_call: TRBV4-3
j_call: TRBJ1-2
cdr3_aa: CASSQDLAGNGQGGYGYTF

v_call: TRBV29-1
j_call: TRBJ2-7
cdr3_aa: CSVVASLNLYEQYF

v_call: TRBV7-6
j_call: TRBJ2-1
cdr3_aa: CASSLLLAGGHSEQFF

v_call: TRBV2
j_call: TRBJ1-6
cdr3_aa: CASRSLGSPLHF

v_call: TRBV7-2
j_call: TRBJ2-7
cdr3_aa: CASSLSGGSYEQYF

v_call: TRBV7-3
j_call: TRBJ1-6
cdr3_aa: CASSLGWGSPLHF

v_call: TRBV9
j_call: TRBJ1-1
cdr3_aa: CASSVSPVNTEAFF

v_call: TRBV10-2
j_call: TRBJ2-1
cdr3_aa: CASRRTSSSYNEQFF

v_call: TRBV29-1
j_call: TRBJ2-5
cdr3_aa: CSVWQGETQYF

v_call: TRBV15
j_call: TRBJ2-4
cdr3_aa: CATTYGLRGDIQYF

v_call: TRBV30
j_call: TRBJ1-1
cdr3_aa: CAWSVRNTEAFF

v_call: TRBV29-1
j_call: TRBJ2-5
cdr3_aa: CSVTDRGGSQYF

v_call: TRBV30
j_call: TRBJ2-1
cdr3_aa: CAWSVGRGNTEQFF

v_call: TRBV14
j_call: TRBJ2-6
cdr3_aa: CASALSGANVLTF